This TCR beta chain was captured by sequencing in a study of cytomegalovirus exposure and HLA in healthy donors. Study outcomes and limitations: Reportedly, fewer N-insertions than the 666-donor mean appeared in an Asian-associated ancestry cluster in a later analysis. Presence/absence analyses rested on an assumption that sequencing depth was roughly uniform across donors.

Remarks on this clone: The antigen remains undetermined.

Vbeta (60) and Jbeta (13) primers were used in the PCR. Data came from immunoSEQ multiplex PCR; TCRdb stores just in-frame clones and leaves some out. The sample yields 77,000 or so clones, around 83% seen once. Material for sequencing was PBMCs. The receptor was isolated from a man between 70 and 80 years old in good health and CMV-seropositive.

The CDR3 nucleotides are TGTGCCAGCAGGAGGCAGGGGGTTGAAAAACTGTTTTTT. This codes for CASRRQGVEKLFF. The chain links TRBV7-9 to TRBJ1-4; 7 bases line up with TRBD1. The CDR3 runs 13 residues. J was trimmed by 7 bases and V by 6 bases; bases with no gene match: 5. The germline V gene has CDR1 SEHNR and CDR2 FQNEAQ (reference sequence). Full variable domain (remainder filled in from reference TRBV7-9 and TRBJ1-4): DTGVSQNPRHKITKRGQNVTFRCDPISEHNRLYWYRQTLGQGPEFLTYFQNEAQLEKSRLLSDRFSAERPKGSFSTLEIQRTEQGDSAMYLCASRRQGVEKLFFGSGTQLSVL.